This passage covers 12 T cell receptor beta chains from one sample sequenced in a study of PD-1 blockade in classical Hodgkin lymphoma (dated by TCRdb to about 2020). Sample time point, as interpreted from the label and publication: cycle 4 day 1 (C4D1), after 6 weeks of nivolumab. Every trial patient had relapsed following autologous stem cell transplantation, and prior brentuximab vedotin exposure was what differed among cohorts A, B and C. CD4+ T cells were purified from thawed PBMCs by magnetic negative selection with a Miltenyi CD4+ T cell isolation kit. The library came from the immunoSEQ multiplex PCR assay. TCRdb carries this immuneACCESS record with in-frame sequences only. Its versions omit some clonotypes, under half of them owing to an unresolved V gene in the studies checked, with the rest unexplained. The sample table records fewer than 25,000 clones; roughly 85% of these occur just once. More than 2.5% of the sample goes to the ten largest clones.

This specimen consisted of CD4+ T cells from blood, obtained before the fourth cycle of nivolumab. The origin of the receptors is a human donor with classical Hodgkin lymphoma.

The J gene is TRBJ1-5, the V gene TRBV6-5; 7 bases agree with TRBD1. The CDR3 spans 15 residues. V was clipped by 0 bases and J by 6 bases; unmatched bases: 5. CDR1 is MNHEY, CDR2 SVGAGI, per germline. This CDR3 reads CASSYSGTAGQPQHF. As DNA, the CDR3 is TGTGCCAGCAGTTACTCCGGGACAGCTGGTCAGCCCCAGCATTTT.

With regard to this clone: A read error may produce the germline difference seen at one junction end. The chain is built from TRBV27 and TRBJ2-1; 10 nucleotides agree with TRBD1. The CDR3 sequence is 14 residues long. Germline loops: CDR1 MNHEY, CDR2 SMNVEV (reference sequence). The CDR3 DNA reads as TGTGCCAGCAGTCTATCCGGGACAGGGGACCTAATGTTCTTC. Its protein is CASSLSGTGDLMFF.

The V and J genes are TRBV4-1 and TRBJ2-3, with a possible D match to TRBD2 (5 bases). V lost 1 base, J lost 6 bases, and 11 bases lay in between. CDR3 size: 14 residues. Germline V gene lookup returns CDR1 MGHRA and CDR2 YSYEKL. The chain's CDR3 is CASSQVGSGDTQYF. CDR3 DNA: TGCGCCAGCAGCCAAGTGGGCTCGGGGGATACGCAGTATTTT.

This clone has only a few counts. The chain combines TRBV27 with TRBJ2-1; perhaps D is TRBD1 or TRBD2 (5 bases each). CDR1 is MNHEY and CDR2 is SMNVEV in the germline V gene (reference sequence). The CDR3 totals 15 residues. Trimming pared 5 bases from V and 6 bases from J, leaving 17 bases between. The CDR3 region is CASSRRLQVGNEQFF. The CDR3 DNA follows: TGTGCCAGCAGTCGTCGACTACAGGTGGGCAATGAGCAGTTCTTC.

This rearrangement joins TRBV6-1 to TRBJ2-2, with 10 positions matching TRBD1. The germline CDR1 and CDR2 sequences are MNHNS and SASEGT. The V and J ends lost 5 bases and 1 base, in that order; junction bases with no gene match: 1. The CDR3 runs to 15 residues. The CDR3 sequence: CASSRTGGNTGELFF. In nucleotides, the CDR3 is TGTGCCAGCAGTAGGACAGGGGGGAACACCGGGGAGCTGTTTTTT.

This clone came up once. The V gene is TRBV18, the J gene TRBJ2-2; no reliable D call. Germline CDR1 reads KGHSH; CDR2 reads LQKENI. Trimming stripped 6 bases from V and 1 base from J, with 12 bases between. The CDR3 loop spans 15 amino acids. This chain's CDR3 is CASSTGLLNTGELFF. The CDR3 DNA sequence: TGTGCCAGCTCCACCGGCTTATTGAACACCGGGGAGCTGTTTTTT.

This rearrangement joins TRBV28 to TRBJ2-1; D is possibly TRBD2 (6 bases). V lost 5 bases and J lost 3, with 14 bases in between. Germline V lookup: CDR1 MDHEN, CDR2 SYDVKM. CDR3 length: 15 residues. In DNA, the CDR3 is TGTGCCAGCAGTCCCCCCGGCGGGATCTACAATGAGCAGTTCTTC. Translation: CASSPPGGIYNEQFF.

This clone was seen a single time. The V and J genes are TRBV5-1 and TRBJ2-1; 13 bases align to TRBD2. Germline CDR1 reads SGHRS; CDR2 reads YFSETQ. V gave up 4 bases and J gave up 5 bases; unmatched junction bases: 6. The CDR3 has 16 amino acids. The CDR3 DNA sequence: TGCGCCAGCAGCGCGTTGACTAGCGGGGGGAACAATGAGCAGTTCTTC. Residues: CASSALTSGGNNEQFF.

The V and J genes are TRBV11-3 and TRBJ2-2; TRBD2 matches at 10 bases. Unmatched junction bases numbered 5, after V lost 5 bases and J lost 5 bases. The CDR3 runs 15 residues. The germline gives CDR1 SGHNT, CDR2 YENEEA. The CDR3 DNA sequence: TGTGCCAGCAGCCGGCGACTAGCGGGTACCGGGGAGCTGTTTTTT. It yields the protein CASSRRLAGTGELFF. Using reference TRBV11-3 and TRBJ2-2 for the parts outside the CDR3, the full variable domain is EAGVVQSPRYKIIEKKQPVAFWCNPISGHNTLYWYLQNLGQGPELLIRYENEEAVDDSQLPKDRFSAERLKGVDSTLKIQPAELGDSAVYLCASSRRLAGTGELFFGEGSRLTVL.

The rearrangement uses TRBV19 and TRBJ2-7, with D uncertain. The V gene's germline CDR1 is LNHDA and CDR2 SQIVND (reference sequence). Trimming took 3 bases from V and 2 from J, leaving 11 bases between them. There are 14 residues in the CDR3. The chain's CDR3 is CASSMGGATYEQYF. The CDR3, as DNA: TGTGCCAGTAGTATGGGCGGAGCAACCTACGAGCAGTACTTC.

The chain uses TRBV6-1 and TRBJ2-7; D remains ambiguous. With 1 base removed from V and 0 bases from J, the gap between germline ends came to 13 bases. Germline V gives CDR1 MNHNS, CDR2 SASEGT. CDR3 length: 16 amino acids. Written as DNA, the CDR3 is TGTGCCAGCAGTGAAGACGGCTGGGTCTCCTCCTACGAGCAGTACTTC. Amino acids: CASSEDGWVSSYEQYF.

Here the CDR3 DNA reads TGCGCCAGCAGCCAAGTTTCCGGGGGGGAGACCCAGTACTTC. Amino acid sequence: CASSQVSGGETQYF. The chain couples TRBV4-1 to TRBJ2-5; 7 nucleotides match TRBD2. The CDR3 runs 14 residues. Germline-derived CDR1 and CDR2 are MGHRA and YSYEKL. V lost 1 base to trimming and J lost 5 bases; unmatched junction nucleotides: 4.